This T cell receptor beta chain was recorded in a study of blood T cell repertoires in COVID-19. The overall study: Acute and convalescent COVID-19 specimens originated in the United States, Italy and Spain. PBMCs, B-cell-depleted T cells, or T cells provided the cDNA or gDNA that made up the material.

This CDR3 region has 15 residues. Losses at the gene ends were 2 bases for V and 2 bases for J; bases not matched to a gene: 3. Germline V gene data show CDR1 as SGHRS and CDR2 as YFSETQ. Produced via immunoSEQ multiplex PCR; TCRdb's table is partial and in-frame only. The sample includes some 250,000 clones, around 88% seen only once; the top ten take 9% to 15%. The chain recombines TRBV5-1 with TRBJ1-3; 8 bases line up with TRBD1. Sequences were obtained from peripheral blood. This TCR derives from a man older than 75 with acute or convalescent COVID-19. The CDR3 DNA sequence: TGCGCCAGCAGCTTATTACAGGGGGCTGGAAACACCATATATTTT. It yields the protein CASSLLQGAGNTIYF.